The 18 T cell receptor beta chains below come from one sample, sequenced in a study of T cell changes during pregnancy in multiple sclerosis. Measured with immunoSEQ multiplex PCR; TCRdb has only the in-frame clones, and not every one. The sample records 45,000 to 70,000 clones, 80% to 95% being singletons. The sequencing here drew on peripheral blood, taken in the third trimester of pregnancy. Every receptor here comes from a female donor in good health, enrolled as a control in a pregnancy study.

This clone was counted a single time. As DNA, the CDR3 is TGCGCCAGCGGACGGGGGGCCTACGAGCAGTACTTC. Its protein is CASGRGAYEQYF. This sequence joins TRBV5-1 and TRBJ2-7, with 7 nucleotides matching TRBD2. This CDR3 has 12 residues. Trimming took 7 bases from V and 2 from J; bases not matched to a gene: 3. Germline values: CDR1 SGHRS, CDR2 YFSETQ.

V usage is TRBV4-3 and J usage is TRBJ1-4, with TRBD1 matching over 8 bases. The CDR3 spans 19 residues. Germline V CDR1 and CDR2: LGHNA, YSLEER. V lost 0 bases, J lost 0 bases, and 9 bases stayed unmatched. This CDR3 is CASSQDSGTGASTNEKLFF. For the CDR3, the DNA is TGCGCCAGCAGCCAAGATTCCGGGACAGGAGCCTCAACTAATGAAAAACTGTTTTTT.

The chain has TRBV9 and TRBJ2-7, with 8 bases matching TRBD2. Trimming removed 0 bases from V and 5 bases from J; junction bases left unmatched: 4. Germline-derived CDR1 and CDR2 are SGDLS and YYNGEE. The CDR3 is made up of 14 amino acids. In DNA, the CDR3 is TGTGCCAGCAGCGTAGCGGGGGGGCCCCACGAGCAGTACTTC. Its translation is CASSVAGGPHEQYF.

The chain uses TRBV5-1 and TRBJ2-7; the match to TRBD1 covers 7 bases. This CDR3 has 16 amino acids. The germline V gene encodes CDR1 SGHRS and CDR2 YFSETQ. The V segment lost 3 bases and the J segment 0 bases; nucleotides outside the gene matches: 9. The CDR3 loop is CASSSLPGQSSYEQYF. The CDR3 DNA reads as TGCGCCAGCAGCTCTCTCCCGGGACAGAGCTCCTACGAGCAGTACTTC.

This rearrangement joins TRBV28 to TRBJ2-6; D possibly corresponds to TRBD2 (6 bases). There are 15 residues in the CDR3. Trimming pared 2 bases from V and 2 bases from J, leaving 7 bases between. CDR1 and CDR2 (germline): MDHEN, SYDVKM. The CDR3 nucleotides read TGTGCCAGCAGTTTAGGGGGGACTGGGGCCAACGTCCTGACTTTC. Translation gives CASSLGGTGANVLTF. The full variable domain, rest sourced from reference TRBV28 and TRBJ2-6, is DVKVTQSSRYLVKRTGEKVFLECVQDMDHENMFWYRQDPGLGLRLIYFSYDVKMKEKGDIPEGYSVSREKKERFSLILESASTNQTSMYLCASSLGGTGANVLTFGAGSRLTVL.

For the CDR3, the DNA is TGTGCCAGCACCGAAGACAGGGGGGTCTCCTACGAGCAGTACTTC. This codes for CASTEDRGVSYEQYF. This chain links TRBV28 with TRBJ2-7; 9 bases map to TRBD1. Unmatched junction bases numbered 7, after V lost 7 bases and J lost 0 bases. Germline values: CDR1 MDHEN, CDR2 SYDVKM. This CDR3 region has 15 residues.

The CDR3 bases are TGTGCCAGCAGCCAGACTAGCGGGGGGGATAACAATGAGCAGTTCTTC. Its protein product is CASSQTSGGDNNEQFF. The rearrangement links TRBV7-3 to TRBJ2-1, with 14 positions matching TRBD2. V was pared by 5 bases and J by 5 bases, with 5 bases of the junction left unmatched. Germline loops: CDR1 SGHTA, CDR2 FQGTGA. The CDR3 spans 16 residues.

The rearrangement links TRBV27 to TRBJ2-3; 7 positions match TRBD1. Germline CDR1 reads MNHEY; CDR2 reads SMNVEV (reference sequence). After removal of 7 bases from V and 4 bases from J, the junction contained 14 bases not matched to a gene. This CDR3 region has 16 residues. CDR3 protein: CASTPGTEKGSDTQYF. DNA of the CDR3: TGTGCCAGCACTCCCGGGACAGAAAAAGGGTCAGATACGCAGTATTTT.

The CDR3 is CASSMGGLDREQYF. As DNA, the CDR3 is TGTGCCAGTAGTATGGGGGGACTAGACCGGGAGCAGTACTTC. The rearrangement links TRBV19 to TRBJ2-7; TRBD2 aligns across 8 bases. Germline V lookup: CDR1 LNHDA, CDR2 SQIVND (reference sequence). J lost 7 bases, V lost 3 bases, and 8 bases had no gene match. CDR3 length: 14 residues.

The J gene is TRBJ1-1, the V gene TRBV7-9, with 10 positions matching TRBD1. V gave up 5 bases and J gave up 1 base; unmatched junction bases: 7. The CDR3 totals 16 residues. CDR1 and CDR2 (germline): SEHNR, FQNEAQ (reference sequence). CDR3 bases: TGTGCCAGCAGCCTCCCGGGACAGGGGCCGAACACTGAAGCTTTCTTT. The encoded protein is CASSLPGQGPNTEAFF.

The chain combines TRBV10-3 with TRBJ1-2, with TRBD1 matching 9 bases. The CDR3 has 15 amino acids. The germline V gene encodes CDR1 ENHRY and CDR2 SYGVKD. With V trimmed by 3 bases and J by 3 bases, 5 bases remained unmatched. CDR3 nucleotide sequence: TGTGCCATCAGTGATGTTCGGACAGGGGACTATGGCTACACCTTC. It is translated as CAISDVRTGDYGYTF.

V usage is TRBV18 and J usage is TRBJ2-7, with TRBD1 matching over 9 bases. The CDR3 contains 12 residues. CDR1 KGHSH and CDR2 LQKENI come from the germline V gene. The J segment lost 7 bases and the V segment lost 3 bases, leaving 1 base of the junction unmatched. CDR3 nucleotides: TGTGCCAGCTCACCGACAGGGGGGGAGCAGTACTTC. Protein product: CASSPTGGEQYF.

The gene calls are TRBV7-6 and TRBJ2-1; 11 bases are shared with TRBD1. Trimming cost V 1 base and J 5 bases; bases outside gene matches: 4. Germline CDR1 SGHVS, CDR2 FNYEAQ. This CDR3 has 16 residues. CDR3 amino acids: CASSLGRGQGDNEQFF. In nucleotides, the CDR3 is TGTGCCAGCAGCTTAGGTAGGGGACAGGGGGACAATGAGCAGTTCTTC. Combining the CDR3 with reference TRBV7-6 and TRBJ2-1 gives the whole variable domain GAGVSQSPRYKVTKRGQDVALRCDPISGHVSLYWYRQALGQGPEFLTYFNYEAQQDKSGLPNDRFSAERPEGSISTLTIQRTEQRDSAMYRCASSLGRGQGDNEQFFGPGTRLTVL.

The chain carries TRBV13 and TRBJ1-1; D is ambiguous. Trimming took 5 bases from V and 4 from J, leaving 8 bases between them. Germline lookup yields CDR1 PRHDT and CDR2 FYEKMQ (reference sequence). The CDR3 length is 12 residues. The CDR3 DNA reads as TGTGCCAGCAGCCGGGTGGGCACTGAAGCTTTCTTT. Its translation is CASSRVGTEAFF.

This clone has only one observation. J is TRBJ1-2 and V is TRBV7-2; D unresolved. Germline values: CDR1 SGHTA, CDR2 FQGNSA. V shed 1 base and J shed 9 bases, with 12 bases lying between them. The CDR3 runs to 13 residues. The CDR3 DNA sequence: TGTGCCAGCAGCTTAGTCGGTGGGGAGAGCTACACCTTC. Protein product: CASSLVGGESYTF.

The chain's CDR3 is CATWEGLGGYTF. For the CDR3, the DNA is TGTGCCACCTGGGAGGGTTTAGGTGGCTACACCTTC. This chain connects TRBV6-6 to TRBJ1-2; D unresolved. Germline values: CDR1 MNHNY, CDR2 SVGAGI (reference sequence). This CDR3 comprises 12 residues. Trimming cost V 10 bases and J 7 bases, with 16 bases left between them.

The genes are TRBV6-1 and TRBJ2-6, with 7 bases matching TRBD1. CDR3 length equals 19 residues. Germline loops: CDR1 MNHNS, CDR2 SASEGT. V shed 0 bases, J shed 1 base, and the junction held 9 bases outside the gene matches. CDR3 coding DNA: TGTGCCAGCAGTGAAGCCTTTAGACAGGGTAGGTCTGGGGCCAACGTCCTGACTTTC. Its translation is CASSEAFRQGRSGANVLTF.

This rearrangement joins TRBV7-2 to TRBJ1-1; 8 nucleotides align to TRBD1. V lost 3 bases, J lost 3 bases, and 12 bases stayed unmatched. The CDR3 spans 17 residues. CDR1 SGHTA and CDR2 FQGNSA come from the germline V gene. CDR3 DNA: TGTGCCAGCAGCTTCTCAACCATTGGACAGGGCGACACTGAAGCTTTCTTT. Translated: CASSFSTIGQGDTEAFF.